The next 5 T cell receptor beta chains were all read from a single sample in a study of T cell responses to AZD1222 COVID-19 vaccine. Only in-frame clones appear in the TCRdb table, and some are missing; sequencing was by immunoSEQ multiplex PCR. Altogether about 120,000 clones are present, around 88% being singletons, with the ten largest covering 4.5% to 6%. Sequenced here: peripheral blood, sampled on day 0 of AZD1222 vaccination. These receptor sequences come from an adult in good health.

The genes are TRBV6-5 and TRBJ1-5; D is uncertain. Germline loops: CDR1 MNHEY, CDR2 SVGAGI. V was shortened by 2 bases and J by 4 bases, with 6 bases between the two germline ends. This CDR3 spans 13 amino acids. The CDR3 bases are TGTGCCAGCAGTTACGGTAGGAATCAGCCCCAGCATTTT. As protein: CASSYGRNQPQHF.

The J gene is TRBJ1-2, the V gene TRBV6-2 or TRBV6-3; D remains ambiguous. The CDR3 length is 13 residues. Looked up from germline, CDR1 is MNHEY and CDR2 is SVGEGT. V was shortened by 6 bases and J by 8 bases, with 16 bases between the two germline ends. Here the CDR3 DNA reads TGTGCCAGCAGCCCCAACTTAGATGGAGGCTACACCTTC. Translation: CASSPNLDGGYTF.

The gene calls are TRBV7-9 and TRBJ1-2; D might be TRBD1 (6 bases). Trimming removed 7 bases from V and 0 bases from J, with 15 bases in between. The V gene's germline CDR1 is SEHNR and CDR2 FQNEAQ (reference sequence). The CDR3 sequence is 15 residues long. This CDR3 reads CASTFQGPTNYGYTF. The CDR3 bases are TGTGCCAGCACATTTCAGGGGCCGACTAACTATGGCTACACCTTC.

J is TRBJ1-5 and V is TRBV2; TRBD1 matches at 8 bases. CDR3 length: 13 amino acids. Per the germline V gene, CDR1 is SNHLY and CDR2 is FYNNEI. The V gene end was trimmed by 9 bases and the J gene end by 4 bases; junction bases not matched to a gene: 5. The CDR3, as DNA: TGTGCCAGAGGGACAGGAGGAAATCAGCCCCAGCATTTT. This sequence encodes CARGTGGNQPQHF.

The chain couples TRBV12-3 or TRBV12-4 to TRBJ1-5; unclear D gene. The CDR3 has 12 residues. Trimming shortened V by 6 bases and J by 8 bases, and 11 bases separated the two germline ends. The CDR3 nucleotides read TGTGCCAGCAGCTTCGGGCCAGAGCCCCAGCATTTT. It translates to CASSFGPEPQHF.